This T cell receptor (beta chain) stems from a study of shared clonotypes between healthy human individuals. Study-level results: Rarefaction indicated that sorted-subset sequencing remained incomplete although depth was large. All-four-donor shared clonotypes had higher generation probabilities than non-shared clonotypes did. Few donors restricted represented genetic and exposure-history diversity.

The naive CD8 fraction comprised CD45RO-negative cells positively selected for CCR7 and excluded terminally differentiated effector memory CD45RA+ cells. To note about this clone: What it binds is unknown.

Assay used: immunoSEQ multiplex PCR; TCRdb lists only in-frame clones, some missing. The sample includes about 2,100,000 clones, just over 90% seen only once; the top ten take around 1.7%. CDR3 length: 13 residues. The germline V gene has CDR1 MNHEY and CDR2 SMNVEV (reference sequence). V was pared by 4 bases and J by 4 bases, with 11 bases between. V gene TRBV27 combines with J gene TRBJ2-7; D unclear. The source material was naive CD8+ T cells from PBMCs. The receptor was derived from a man aged 18 to 30 in good health. Some clones in this sample may be carry-over from other donors' samples. The CDR3 nucleotides are TGTGCCAGCAGTTCAAATCCCAGATACGAGCAGTACTTC. Protein sequence: CASSSNPRYEQYF.